This T cell receptor beta chain was obtained from a study of CD8 T cells in Susac syndrome. Reverse transcription of roughly 0.5 to 1 ug RNA was carried out with random hexamers. TCRdb passed the immunoSEQ multiplex PCR reads through MiXCR, listing each CDR3 protein once. Found here are 150,000 or so distinct CDR3 sequences, around 93% of them singletons; the top ten hold over 0.11%. J was trimmed by 8 bases and V by 5 bases; bases with no gene match: 5. The germline CDR1 and CDR2 sequences are DFQATT and SNEGSKA (reference sequence). This CDR3 spans 13 amino acids. The chain links TRBV20-1 to TRBJ1-4; 10 nucleotides line up with TRBD1. This sequence was found in a human donor in good health. The source material was CD4+ T cells from PBMCs. The CDR3 region is CSASDRGREKLFF. As DNA, the CDR3 is TGCAGTGCTTCCGACAGGGGGCGGGAAAAACTGTTTTTT.